The 30 T cell receptor beta chains presented below share a single source sample, sequenced in a study of blood T cell repertoires in COVID-19. The assay was immunoSEQ multiplex PCR, and TCRdb's table has in-frame clones only and misses some. The profile shows 350,000 to 450,000 clones, roughly nine tenths of them singletons. The specimen was PBMCs or T cells enriched from blood (not recorded which). The receptors come from a woman in her thirties or forties who had been exposed to COVID-19.

The gene calls are TRBV25-1 and TRBJ1-1; 7 nucleotides line up with TRBD1. This CDR3 is built from 13 residues. V lost 8 bases and J lost 2; bases outside the gene matches: 5. Germline-derived CDR1 and CDR2 are MGHDK and SYGVNS. The CDR3 sequence is CASSDRVNTEAFF. In nucleotides, the CDR3 is TGTGCCAGCTCAGACAGGGTTAACACTGAAGCTTTCTTT.

This clone was counted a few times. The chain has TRBV6-6 and TRBJ2-7; TRBD1 matches 9 bases. Germline-derived CDR1 and CDR2 are MNHNY and SVGAGI (reference sequence). The CDR3 is 14 residues long. Trimming removed 7 bases from V and 5 bases from J; junction bases left unmatched: 9. CDR3 nucleotide sequence: TGTGCCAGCACCATGGGGGACAGGGTCAACGAGCAGTACTTC. It is translated as CASTMGDRVNEQYF.

On this clone itself: The same CDR3 is also encoded by other DNA sequences in this sample. V usage is TRBV5-1 and J usage is TRBJ1-2, with D perhaps TRBD1 (5 bases). The germline V gene encodes CDR1 SGHRS and CDR2 YFSETQ. There are 14 residues in the CDR3. The V gene lost 4 bases and the J gene lost 5 bases, with 15 bases spanning the gap. CDR3 in amino acids: CASSLGQGGYGYTF. The CDR3 nucleotides read TGCGCCAGCAGCCTTGGTCAGGGAGGGTATGGCTACACCTTC.

J is TRBJ2-7 and V is TRBV9, with 9 positions matching TRBD1. CDR3 length: 13 amino acids. The J segment lost 6 bases and the V segment lost 0 bases, leaving 1 base of the junction unmatched. Germline CDR1 SGDLS, CDR2 YYNGEE. The CDR3 nucleotides read TGTGCCAGCAGCGTAGTGACAGGGGGCGAGCAGTACTTC. Translation: CASSVVTGGEQYF.

The chain recombines TRBV28 with TRBJ2-7; TRBD2 agrees at 13 bases. Trimming took 3 bases from V and 5 from J; bases not matched to a gene: 4. CDR3 length equals 15 residues. CDR1 MDHEN and CDR2 SYDVKM come from the germline V gene. The CDR3 here is CASSFRLAGGDEQYF. CDR3 nucleotides: TGTGCCAGCAGTTTCAGACTAGCGGGAGGTGACGAGCAGTACTTC.

The chain employs TRBV18 and TRBJ2-3, with D uncertain. The CDR3 is made up of 13 amino acids. CDR1 KGHSH and CDR2 LQKENI come from the germline V gene. V was trimmed by 3 bases and J by 1 base, leaving 5 bases between them. Here the CDR3 DNA reads TGTGCCAGCTCACCCCTCCGCACAGATACGCAGTATTTT. Translating gives CASSPLRTDTQYF.

The chain carries TRBV19 and TRBJ1-1; a possible D gene is TRBD1 (5 bases). The germline V gene encodes CDR1 LNHDA and CDR2 SQIVND (reference sequence). The CDR3 length is 13 residues. Trimming shortened V by 4 bases and J by 3 bases, and 9 bases separated the two germline ends. CDR3 nucleotides: TGTGCCAGTAGTACAGGGTGGGACACTGAAGCTTTCTTT. Translation: CASSTGWDTEAFF.

The rearrangement uses TRBV6-5 and TRBJ1-3; possible D gene TRBD1, 5 bases. CDR3 size: 16 residues. V lost 2 bases and J lost 0, with 11 bases in between. In germline, CDR1 is MNHEY, CDR2 SVGAGI. The CDR3 DNA is TGTGCCAGCAGTTACGGACGACAGAACTCTGGAAACACCATATATTTT. It is translated as CASSYGRQNSGNTIYF.

The DNA of the CDR3 is TGTGCCATCAGTGAGTCCGACAGGGGTGGGAATCAGCCCCAGCATTTT. Its translation is CAISESDRGGNQPQHF. The gene calls are TRBV10-3 and TRBJ1-5, with 8 bases aligning to TRBD1. With V trimmed by 0 bases and J by 4 bases, 5 bases remained unmatched. The CDR3 covers 16 residues. The germline gives CDR1 ENHRY, CDR2 SYGVKD.

The chain combines TRBV9 with TRBJ1-2; D is unclear. This CDR3 is built from 14 residues. Trimming pared 0 bases from V and 8 bases from J, leaving 14 bases between. Per the germline V gene, CDR1 is SGDLS and CDR2 is YYNGEE. This CDR3 reads CASSVVGGSGGYTF. In nucleotides, the CDR3 is TGTGCCAGCAGCGTAGTTGGCGGGTCGGGAGGCTACACCTTC.

The V call is TRBV29-1, the J call TRBJ2-5; D call uncertain. V was shortened by 5 bases and J by 2 bases, with 9 bases between the two germline ends. This CDR3 region has 12 residues. Per germline, CDR1 SQVTM and CDR2 ANQGSEA. The CDR3 DNA follows: TGCAGCGTTCGTTCGGGTCAAGAGACCCAGTACTTC. It encodes CSVRSGQETQYF. The whole variable domain, filled in from reference TRBV29-1 and TRBJ2-5, reads SAVISQKPSRDICQRGTSLTIQCQVDSQVTMMFWYRQQPGQSLTLIATANQGSEATYESGFVIDKFPISRPNLTFSTLTVSNMSPEDSSIYLCSVRSGQETQYFGPGTRLLVL.

The chain links TRBV7-3 to TRBJ2-3; 9 bases map to TRBD1. The CDR3 has 13 amino acids. The V segment lost 5 bases and the J segment 5 bases; nucleotides outside the gene matches: 2. The germline CDR1 and CDR2 sequences are SGHTA and FQGTGA. The CDR3 DNA follows: TGTGCCAGCAGCCGACAGGGGGTAGATACGCAGTATTTT. Amino acids: CASSRQGVDTQYF.

The rearrangement uses TRBV9 and TRBJ2-1, with TRBD2 matching 9 bases. V shed 5 bases, J shed 7 bases, and the junction held 4 bases outside the gene matches. Germline CDR1 reads SGDLS; CDR2 reads YYNGEE. The length of the CDR3 is 13 residues. CDR3 nucleotides: TGTGCCAGCAGGGCTAGCGGGACGAATGAGCAGTTCTTC. This codes for CASRASGTNEQFF. Together with reference TRBV9 and TRBJ2-1, the CDR3 gives the full variable domain: DSGVTQTPKHLITATGQRVTLRCSPRSGDLSVYWYQQSLDQGLQFLIQYYNGEERAKGNILERFSAQQFPDLHSELNLSSLELGDSALYFCASRASGTNEQFFGPGTRLTVL.

The V and J genes are TRBV15 and TRBJ2-7, with 12 bases that match TRBD2. Germline V lookup: CDR1 LNHNV, CDR2 YYDKDF (reference sequence). The CDR3 is 14 amino acids. V lost 3 bases and J lost 7; bases outside the gene matches: 4. CDR3 sequence: CATSRGLAGEEQYF. CDR3 nucleotides: TGTGCCACCAGCAGGGGACTAGCGGGTGAGGAGCAGTACTTC.

This clone has just a few counts. V gene TRBV5-6 combines with J gene TRBJ2-7; possibly TRBD1 for D (6 bases). Trimming shortened V by 0 bases and J by 3 bases, and 10 bases separated the two germline ends. Germline V gene sequence: CDR1 SGHDT, CDR2 YYEEEE. The CDR3 loop spans 14 amino acids. CDR3 loop: CASSLARTDYEQYF. The CDR3 bases are TGTGCCAGCAGCTTGGCCAGGACAGACTACGAGCAGTACTTC.

The V gene is TRBV27, the J gene TRBJ1-1, with D maybe TRBD1 (6 bases). Trimming took 3 bases from V and 3 from J, leaving 8 bases between them. In germline, CDR1 is MNHEY, CDR2 SMNVEV (reference sequence). This CDR3 region has 13 residues. CDR3 residues: CASSLGAYTEAFF. CDR3 DNA: TGTGCCAGCAGTTTGGGGGCTTACACTGAAGCTTTCTTT.

The CDR3 loop is CSVNRGDGYTF. The CDR3 nucleotides read TGCAGCGTTAACAGGGGTGATGGCTACACCTTC. This chain links TRBV29-1 with TRBJ1-2, with 7 bases lining up with TRBD1. CDR3 length equals 11 residues. The germline CDR1 and CDR2 sequences are SQVTM and ANQGSEA. The J segment lost 6 bases and the V segment lost 5 bases, leaving 3 bases of the junction unmatched.

This sequence joins TRBV24-1 and TRBJ1-6; 8 nucleotides line up with TRBD1. From germline, CDR1 is KGHDR and CDR2 SFDVKD. V lost 4 bases to trimming and J lost 6 bases; unmatched junction nucleotides: 4. The CDR3 extends over 15 amino acids. Written as DNA, the CDR3 is TGTGCCACCAGTGAAGTCGGACAGGGTAATTCACCCCTCCACTTT. This sequence encodes CATSEVGQGNSPLHF.

V and J are TRBV6-5 and TRBJ1-6, with 11 bases identical to TRBD1. CDR1 is MNHEY and CDR2 is SVGAGI in the germline V gene. The CDR3 length is 16 residues. The V segment lost 0 bases and the J segment 10 bases; nucleotides outside the gene matches: 5. CDR3 coding DNA: TGTGCCAGCAGTTACTCGAGGACAGGGGGCCACTCACCCCTCCACTTT. Translated, it gives CASSYSRTGGHSPLHF.

The chain uses TRBV19 and TRBJ2-5; tentative D call: TRBD2 (6 bases). The CDR3 sequence is 14 residues long. The germline gives CDR1 LNHDA, CDR2 SQIVND (reference sequence). The ends were cut back, 4 bases at V and 2 bases at J, with 11 bases in the middle. The CDR3 is CASSTYGGQETQYF. DNA for the CDR3: TGTGCCAGTAGTACTTATGGAGGGCAAGAGACCCAGTACTTC.

J is TRBJ2-7 and V is TRBV5-4; TRBD2 might be the D (6 bases). The CDR3 consists of 14 residues. V shed 4 bases and J shed 2 bases, with 13 bases lying between them. Germline lookup yields CDR1 SGHNT and CDR2 YYREEE (reference sequence). DNA of the CDR3: TGTGCCAGCAGCCGGGACTTAAAGGCCTACGAGCAGTACTTC. As protein: CASSRDLKAYEQYF.

The chain links TRBV7-3 to TRBJ1-1; TRBD1 matches 8 bases. From germline, CDR1 is SGHTA and CDR2 FQGTGA. The CDR3 extends over 14 amino acids. After removal of 0 bases from V and 4 bases from J, the junction contained 1 base not matched to a gene. The CDR3 sequence is CASSLTGQGTEAFF. In nucleotides, the CDR3 is TGTGCCAGCAGCTTAACAGGACAGGGCACTGAAGCTTTCTTT.

Here the CDR3 reads CASSPETGYRETQYF. The CDR3 DNA follows: TGTGCCAGCAGCCCTGAAACAGGGTACAGGGAGACCCAGTACTTC. The chain uses TRBV3-1 (or the pseudogene TRBV3-2) and TRBJ2-5; D is possibly TRBD1 (6 bases). From germline, CDR1 is LGHDT and CDR2 YNNKEL (reference sequence). With 4 bases removed from V and 5 bases from J, the gap between germline ends came to 17 bases. The CDR3 is made up of 15 amino acids.

This chain links TRBV12-3 or TRBV12-4 with TRBJ2-7; D is unresolved. V lost 6 bases and J 6 bases, leaving 15 bases between the germline ends. The CDR3 sequence is 13 residues long. CDR3 amino acids: CASRVSQLGEQYF. The CDR3 coding sequence is TGTGCCAGCAGGGTTAGCCAGTTGGGCGAGCAGTACTTC.

This clone appeared a single time. V and J are TRBV5-1 and TRBJ2-1; TRBD1 matches at 7 bases. CDR3 length equals 15 residues. Per germline, CDR1 SGHRS and CDR2 YFSETQ. The ends lost 4 bases at V and 5 bases at J; junction bases unmatched: 9. As DNA, the CDR3 is TGCGCCAGCAGCAACCGGGACAGTTTGAACAATGAGCAGTTCTTC. Translating it yields CASSNRDSLNNEQFF.

The rearrangement uses TRBV21-1 and TRBJ2-3; the table names TRBD2, a call not compared with the DNA. TRBV21-1 represents a pseudogene. The CDR3 runs to 13 residues. Written as DNA, the CDR3 is TGTGCCAGCTCCGGTATAATCCCAGATACGCAGTATTTT. It specifies CASSGIIPDTQYF.

A single count supports this clone. CDR3 loop: CASRPGLALETQYF. The CDR3 coding sequence is TGTGCCAGCAGACCCGGACTAGCGTTAGAGACCCAGTACTTC. The V gene is TRBV6-5, the J gene TRBJ2-5, with TRBD2 identical over 9 bases. The CDR3 has 14 amino acids. Per germline, CDR1 MNHEY and CDR2 SVGAGI. V lost 6 bases and J lost 4; bases outside the gene matches: 6.

Notes on this clone: Here the CDR3 omits its conserved ending phenylalanine or tryptophan, so a read error is the likely source. The limits of the CDR3 on the DNA are not certain, so only TCRdb's listed CDR3 is given. This chain joins TRBV10-2 and TRBJ1-2. Germline V lookup: CDR1 WSHSY, CDR2 SAAADI. A total of 13 residues make up the CDR3, ends included. This CDR3 is CASSESGGWGFAL.

J is TRBJ1-4 and V is TRBV3-1 (or the pseudogene TRBV3-2), with TRBD1 identical over 9 bases. V lost 4 bases to trimming and J lost 11 bases; unmatched junction nucleotides: 11. Germline CDR1 is LGHDT and CDR2 is YNNKEL (reference sequence). This CDR3 region has 15 residues. The CDR3 loop reads CASSPRQDRGGKLFF. The CDR3 nucleotides are TGTGCCAGCAGCCCTCGACAGGACAGGGGTGGGAAACTGTTTTTT.

The chain joins TRBV19 to TRBJ1-5, with 9 bases matching TRBD1. The V and J ends lost 3 bases and 4 bases, in that order; junction bases with no gene match: 7. The CDR3 has 16 residues. Germline CDR1 and CDR2: LNHDA and SQIVND (reference sequence). CDR3 region: CASSMPGTGKNQPQHF. DNA of the CDR3: TGTGCCAGTAGTATGCCCGGGACAGGGAAAAATCAGCCCCAGCATTTT.